The 27 T cell receptor beta chains given below trace back to one sample, sequenced in a study of T cell responses to AZD1222 COVID-19 vaccine. The table came from immunoSEQ multiplex PCR; TCRdb's copy has only in-frame clones and leaves some out. The sample has more than 85,000 clones, about 94% seen once. This sample comprised peripheral blood, obtained 28 days after the second AZD1222 dose. The receptors were sampled from an adult who received the AZD1222 COVID-19 vaccine.

The rearrangement links TRBV5-1 to TRBJ1-3, with D unresolved. Germline V lookup: CDR1 SGHRS, CDR2 YFSETQ. The V end was cut by 7 bases, the J end by 2 bases, with 10 bases between. The CDR3 is 13 amino acids. In DNA form, the CDR3 reads TGCGCCAGCCGCATAGCTGCTGGAAACACCATATATTTT. Encoded protein: CASRIAAGNTIYF.

The chain is built from TRBV3-1 (or the pseudogene TRBV3-2) and TRBJ2-7; 9 nucleotides match TRBD1. The germline CDR1 and CDR2 sequences are LGHDT and YNNKEL (reference sequence). The CDR3 is 14 amino acids. With 4 bases clipped from V and 6 bases from J, the junction kept 7 bases outside the gene matches. The CDR3 here is CASSPRTGEGEQYF. In DNA, the CDR3 is TGTGCCAGCAGCCCCCGGACAGGGGAGGGCGAGCAGTACTTC.

V and J are TRBV15 and TRBJ2-3, with TRBD2 identical over 10 bases. Germline V CDR1 and CDR2: LNHNV, YYDKDF (reference sequence). The CDR3 runs 15 residues. V gave up 0 bases and J gave up 4 bases; unmatched junction bases: 1. CDR3 region: CATSRDGLAADTQYF. CDR3 nucleotide sequence: TGTGCCACCAGCAGAGATGGACTAGCGGCAGATACGCAGTATTTT.

This clone was counted a few times. J is TRBJ1-5 and V is TRBV15; 9 bases are a match to TRBD1. This CDR3 is built from 17 residues. V trimming: 5 bases; J trimming: 1 base; junction bases outside the gene matches: 9. The germline V gene encodes CDR1 LNHNV and CDR2 YYDKDF (reference sequence). CDR3 in DNA: TGTGCCACCAGCTCACGGGACAGGGAGCGAAGCAATCAGCCCCAGCATTTT. As protein: CATSSRDRERSNQPQHF.

The chain combines TRBV6-5 with TRBJ2-1; 9 nucleotides agree with TRBD2. This CDR3 is built from 15 residues. The germline V gene has CDR1 MNHEY and CDR2 SVGAGI. V shed 6 bases and J 6 bases; nucleotides not matched to a gene: 9. The CDR3 sequence is CASRAEREVGNEQFF. DNA of the CDR3: TGTGCCAGCAGGGCCGAGCGGGAGGTGGGCAATGAGCAGTTCTTC.

V is TRBV11-2 and J is TRBJ1-1, with 9 bases fitting TRBD1. Germline-derived CDR1 and CDR2 are SGHAT and FQNNGV. CDR3 length: 13 residues. V shed 3 bases and J 7 bases; nucleotides not matched to a gene: 3. The CDR3 DNA reads as TGTGCCAGCAGCTTGGGGACAGGGAGTGAAGCTTTCTTT. Its protein is CASSLGTGSEAFF.

The chain joins TRBV5-6 to TRBJ1-2, with unresolved D. CDR1 is SGHDT and CDR2 is YYEEEE in the germline V gene. V was pared by 3 bases and J by 0 bases, with 12 bases between. The CDR3 length is 15 residues. DNA for the CDR3: TGTGCCAGCAGCTCTGGACCAAAAGCTAACTATGGCTACACCTTC. The encoded protein is CASSSGPKANYGYTF.

This sequence joins TRBV12-3 or TRBV12-4 and TRBJ1-1, with unresolved D. This CDR3 spans 12 amino acids. Trimming stripped 2 bases from V and 5 bases from J, with 6 bases between. CDR3 loop: CASSLSETEAFF. CDR3 nucleotide sequence: TGTGCCAGCAGTTTATCCGAGACTGAAGCTTTCTTT.

The gene calls are TRBV5-1 and TRBJ1-1; TRBD1 is a possible D gene (6 bases). The CDR3 spans 15 residues. In germline, CDR1 is SGHRS, CDR2 YFSETQ. V was pared by 1 base and J by 1 base, with 11 bases between. DNA of the CDR3: TGCGCCAGCAGCTTGTCAGGGGCGGCGAACACTGAAGCTTTCTTT. Encoded protein: CASSLSGAANTEAFF.

The V gene is TRBV6-5, the J gene TRBJ1-3; D call uncertain. Trimming stripped 2 bases from V and 0 bases from J, with 11 bases between. The CDR3 consists of 16 residues. The germline V gene encodes CDR1 MNHEY and CDR2 SVGAGI. This chain's CDR3 is CASSYSIGYSGNTIYF. The CDR3, as DNA: TGTGCCAGCAGTTACAGTATCGGCTACTCTGGAAACACCATATATTTT.

On this clone: One end of the junction does not line up with germline, which may come from a read error. The chain is built from TRBV6-5 and TRBJ2-1, with D possibly being TRBD2 (5 bases). This CDR3 is built from 13 residues. Per germline, CDR1 MNHEY and CDR2 SVGAGI. CDR3 region: CASHEPPLVSPVF. The CDR3 DNA reads as TGTGCCAGCCATGAACCCCCACTAGTTTCCCCAGTCTTC.

The chain links TRBV6-5 to TRBJ1-1; unclear D gene. This CDR3 is built from 13 residues. Germline CDR1 and CDR2: MNHEY and SVGAGI. V was shortened by 8 bases and J by 4 bases, with 14 bases between the two germline ends. CDR3 protein: CASQSGKVTEAFF. CDR3 coding DNA: TGTGCCAGCCAAAGCGGAAAAGTCACTGAAGCTTTCTTT.

The DNA of the CDR3 is TGTGCCAGCAGCAGCCTGGACCGACACTCCTACAATGAGCAGTTCTTC. Translated: CASSSLDRHSYNEQFF. The rearrangement uses TRBV21-1 and TRBJ2-1. TRBV21-1 counts as a pseudogene. This CDR3 comprises 16 residues.

The chain has TRBV5-4 and TRBJ2-5; no firm D call. This CDR3 region has 11 residues. V was clipped by 3 bases and J by 2 bases, with 2 bases between them. Germline assignment: CDR1 SGHNT and CDR2 YYREEE (reference sequence). This chain's CDR3 is CASSSQETQYF. The CDR3 region has the DNA TGTGCCAGCAGCTCTCAAGAGACCCAGTACTTC.

V usage is TRBV5-4 and J usage is TRBJ2-2; no definite D call. CDR1 is SGHNT and CDR2 is YYREEE in the germline V gene (reference sequence). The CDR3 has 16 amino acids. Deletions cut 4 bases from V and 0 bases from J, with 13 bases between. The CDR3, as DNA: TGTGCCAGCAGCCGTCTGGGTCTCCCGAACACCGGGGAGCTGTTTTTT. This translates into CASSRLGLPNTGELFF.

V and J are TRBV9 and TRBJ2-3; D uncertain. This CDR3 comprises 12 residues. Trimming pared 0 bases from V and 6 bases from J, leaving 5 bases between. The V gene's germline CDR1 is SGDLS and CDR2 YYNGEE. The CDR3 protein is CASSVGLDTQYF. The CDR3 DNA reads TGTGCCAGCAGCGTAGGGTTGGATACGCAGTATTTT.

The chain uses TRBV12-1 and TRBJ1-5. TRBV12-1 is listed as a pseudogene. The CDR3 has 18 amino acids. Here the CDR3 reads CASSFRDVAGTVNQPQHF. CDR3 DNA sequence: TGTGCCAGCAGCTTTCGCGATGTAGCCGGAACAGTAAATCAGCCCCAGCATTTT.

V is TRBV27 and J is TRBJ1-2; D unresolved. Germline lookup yields CDR1 MNHEY and CDR2 SMNVEV (reference sequence). This CDR3 has 13 residues. Trimming stripped 3 bases from V and 5 bases from J, with 10 bases between. The CDR3 nucleotides read TGTGCCAGCAGTTTCCAGAATTCATATGGCTACACCTTC. Protein: CASSFQNSYGYTF.

V gene TRBV7-9 combines with J gene TRBJ2-2; D is undetermined. Germline CDR1 reads SEHNR; CDR2 reads FQNEAQ (reference sequence). This CDR3 spans 16 amino acids. The ends were cut back, 0 bases at V and 2 bases at J, with 10 bases in the middle. In DNA, the CDR3 is TGTGCCAGCAGCTTAGCTCGTGGGGTCAACACCGGGGAGCTGTTTTTT. Encoded protein: CASSLARGVNTGELFF.

The rearrangement joins TRBV5-4 to TRBJ1-5; maybe TRBD1 (5 bases). Trimming removed 4 bases from V and 5 bases from J, with 13 bases in between. The V gene's germline CDR1 is SGHNT and CDR2 YYREEE (reference sequence). This CDR3 is 14 amino acids long. The CDR3 protein is CASSPGQGDQPQHF. The CDR3 nucleotides are TGTGCCAGCAGCCCCGGACAAGGGGATCAGCCCCAGCATTTT.

The chain has TRBV19 and TRBJ1-5; 7 bases match TRBD1. Germline CDR1 LNHDA, CDR2 SQIVND (reference sequence). After removal of 6 bases from V and 5 bases from J, the junction contained 13 bases not matched to a gene. The CDR3 consists of 16 residues. CDR3 amino acids: CASRGLGTELYQPQHF. Here the CDR3 DNA reads TGTGCCAGTAGGGGTCTAGGGACAGAACTTTATCAGCCCCAGCATTTT.

This clone showed up just once. The V call is TRBV5-6, the J call TRBJ2-2, with 11 bases lining up with TRBD2. V gave up 1 base and J gave up 5 bases; unmatched junction bases: 1. CDR1 and CDR2 from the germline V gene are SGHDT and YYEEEE. The CDR3 extends over 15 amino acids. The CDR3 spells CASSLRTSGTGELFF. In DNA, the CDR3 is TGTGCCAGCAGCTTGAGGACTAGCGGGACCGGGGAGCTGTTTTTT.

The gene calls are TRBV6-5 and TRBJ1-5, with no clear D. Germline V CDR1 and CDR2: MNHEY, SVGAGI. The CDR3 loop spans 12 amino acids. Trimming shortened V by 5 bases and J by 2 bases, and 4 bases separated the two germline ends. CDR3 bases: TGTGCCAGCAGTCCGGGCAATCAGCCCCAGCATTTT. Protein: CASSPGNQPQHF.

A single count supports this clone. This chain uses TRBV5-1 with TRBJ2-1, with D unresolved. The CDR3 runs to 11 residues. Looked up from germline, CDR1 is SGHRS and CDR2 is YFSETQ. Trimming cost V 7 bases and J 3 bases, with 5 bases left between them. CDR3 nucleotides: TGCGCCAGCCGGATCTACAATGAGCAGTTCTTC. It codes for CASRIYNEQFF.

This chain joins TRBV5-1 and TRBJ1-1, with TRBD1 matching over 8 bases. In germline, CDR1 is SGHRS, CDR2 YFSETQ. CDR3 size: 14 residues. Trimming at V came to 4 bases and at J to 5 bases, leaving 7 bases not matched to a gene. The CDR3 loop reads CASSPQGAVTEAFF. The DNA of the CDR3 is TGCGCCAGCAGCCCTCAGGGGGCGGTAACTGAAGCTTTCTTT.

This rearrangement joins TRBV18 to TRBJ2-7, with a possible D match to TRBD2 (5 bases). The V end lost 6 bases, the J end lost 2 bases, and 14 bases lay between the germline ends. Germline loops: CDR1 KGHSH, CDR2 LQKENI. This CDR3 has 14 residues. Here the CDR3 DNA reads TGTGCCAGCTCGGAGGTATCCTTAACCTACGAGCAGTACTTC. Its protein product is CASSEVSLTYEQYF.

The chain couples TRBV19 to TRBJ2-3; the D is unclear. This CDR3 spans 13 amino acids. V gave up 7 bases and J gave up 2 bases, with 10 bases separating them. The germline V gene encodes CDR1 LNHDA and CDR2 SQIVND (reference sequence). The CDR3 loop is CASNMGNTDTQYF. The CDR3 coding sequence is TGTGCCAGTAATATGGGGAACACAGATACGCAGTATTTT. The full variable domain, completed using reference TRBV19 and TRBJ2-3, is DGGITQSPKYLFRKEGQNVTLSCEQNLNHDAMYWYRQDPGQGLRLIYYSQIVNDFQKGDIAEGYSVSREKKESFPLTVTSAQKNPTAFYLCASNMGNTDTQYFGPGTRLTVL.